This T cell receptor beta chain was identified during a study of Graves' ophthalmopathy and Graves' hyperthyroidism. Per germline, CDR1 SNHLY and CDR2 FYNNEI. V was shortened by 8 bases and J by 3 bases, with 19 bases between the two germline ends. The CDR3 consists of 15 residues. Regarding this clonotype: Its specificity is unknown.

Study-wide findings and caveats: Ophthalmopathy progression prediction by the model yielded a sensitivity of around 68% and a specificity of under 80%.

Presentation of ophthalmopathy in the donors involved moderate-to-severe activity, CAS ≥3, NOSPECS ≥4 and a duration under 3 months. The authors amplified TCR beta CDR3 regions from RNA transcripts. After a first-round RT-PCR with HTBI primers, a second-round multiplex PCR was run. TCRdb independently ran MiXCR on the multiplex PCR reads; one entry per CDR3 protein. The table includes 740,000 or so distinct CDR3 sequences, 40% detected once. The source is an adult man with Graves' ophthalmopathy. The sample comprised peripheral blood. The V call is TRBV2, the J call TRBJ1-2; TRBD1 is a possible D gene (6 bases). Written as DNA, the CDR3 is TGTGCCAGCTCACCGCTCCGGACAGAGGACTATGGCTACACCTTC. It codes for CASSPLRTEDYGYTF.